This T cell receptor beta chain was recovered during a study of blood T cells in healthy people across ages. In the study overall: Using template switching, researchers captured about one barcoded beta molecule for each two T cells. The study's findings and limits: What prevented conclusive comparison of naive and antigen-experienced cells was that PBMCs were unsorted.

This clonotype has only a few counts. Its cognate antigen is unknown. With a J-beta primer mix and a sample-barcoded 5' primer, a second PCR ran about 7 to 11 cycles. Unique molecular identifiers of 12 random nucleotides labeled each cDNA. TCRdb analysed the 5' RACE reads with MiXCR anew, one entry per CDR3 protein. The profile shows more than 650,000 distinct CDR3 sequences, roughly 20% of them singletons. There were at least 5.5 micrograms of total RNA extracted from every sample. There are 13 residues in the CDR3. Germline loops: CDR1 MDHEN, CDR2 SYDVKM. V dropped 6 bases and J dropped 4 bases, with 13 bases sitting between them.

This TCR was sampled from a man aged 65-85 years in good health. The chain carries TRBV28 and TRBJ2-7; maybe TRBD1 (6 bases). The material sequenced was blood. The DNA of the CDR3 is TGTGCCAGCAGACCGGGACAAATTTACGAGCAGTACTTC. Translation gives CASRPGQIYEQYF.